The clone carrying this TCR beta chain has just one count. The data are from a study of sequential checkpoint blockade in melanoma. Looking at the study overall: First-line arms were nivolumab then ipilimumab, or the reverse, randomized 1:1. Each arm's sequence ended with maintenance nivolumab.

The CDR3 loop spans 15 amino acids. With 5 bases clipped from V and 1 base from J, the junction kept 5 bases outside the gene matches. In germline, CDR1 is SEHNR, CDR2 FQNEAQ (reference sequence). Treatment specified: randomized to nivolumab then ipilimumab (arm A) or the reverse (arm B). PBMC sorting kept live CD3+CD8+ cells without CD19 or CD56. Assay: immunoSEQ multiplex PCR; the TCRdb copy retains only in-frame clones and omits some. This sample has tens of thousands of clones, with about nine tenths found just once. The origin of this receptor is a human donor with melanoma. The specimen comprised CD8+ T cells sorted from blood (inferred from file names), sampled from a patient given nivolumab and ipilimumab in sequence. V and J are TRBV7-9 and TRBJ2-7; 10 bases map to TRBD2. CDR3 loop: CASSHPLAGSYEQYF. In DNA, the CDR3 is TGTGCCAGCAGCCATCCACTAGCGGGATCCTACGAGCAGTACTTC.